Listed below are T cell receptor beta chains from one sample, sequenced in a study of cytotoxic CD8 clonotypes in ibrutinib-treated CLL. Here immunoSEQ multiplex PCR was the method, and the copy in TCRdb shows in-frame clones only, minus some. The sample yields tens of thousands of clones, about 82% seen once. The sample here was PBMCs, taken before ibrutinib treatment. These receptors all stem from a human donor with chronic lymphocytic leukemia. Both conserved end residues are part of each CDR3. Each record gives: D gene, J gene, clone size, V gene, CDR3 DNA, CDR3 protein. A D gene is named only where the DNA matches it firmly. Some rows mark clone size as missing; the rest say once, few, many or name a class of expanded clone.

D gene: .; J gene: TRBJ2-6; clone size: few; V gene: TRBV29-1; CDR3 DNA: TGCAGCGTTGGTCCGGGGGCTGGGGCCAACGTCCTGACTTTC; CDR3 protein: CSVGPGAGANVLTF
D gene: TRBD1; J gene: TRBJ2-7; clone size: .; V gene: TRBV7-8; CDR3 DNA: TGTGCCAGCAGCTTAGCTGGCAGGGGGTCAGTGCAGTACTTC; CDR3 protein: CASSLAGRGSVQYF
D gene: .; J gene: TRBJ1-4; clone size: .; V gene: TRBV28; CDR3 DNA: TGTGCCAGCAGTTTCTGGGGGGGCAATGAAAAACTGTTTTTT; CDR3 protein: CASSFWGGNEKLFF
D gene: .; J gene: TRBJ1-4; clone size: .; V gene: TRBV5-1; CDR3 DNA: TGCGCCAGCAGCGTAACAGGGAAAGATAATGAAAAACTGTTTTTT; CDR3 protein: CASSVTGKDNEKLFF
D gene: .; J gene: TRBJ2-1; clone size: .; V gene: TRBV9; CDR3 DNA: TGTGCCAGCAGCGTATCCGGACTACTATACAATGAGCAGTTCTTC; CDR3 protein: CASSVSGLLYNEQFF
D gene: TRBD1; J gene: TRBJ1-2; clone size: few; V gene: TRBV19; CDR3 DNA: TGTGCCAGTAGTACCGTTGACAGGGGGCAGGTTAACTATGGCTACACCTTC; CDR3 protein: CASSTVDRGQVNYGYTF
D gene: TRBD2; J gene: TRBJ2-7; clone size: .; V gene: TRBV29-1; CDR3 DNA: TGCAGCGTTTATCCGACTAGCGGGGAGCAGTACTTC; CDR3 protein: CSVYPTSGEQYF
D gene: .; J gene: TRBJ1-2; clone size: .; V gene: TRBV18; CDR3 DNA: TGTGCCAGCTCACCAAGCGACAAAGAAGGCTACACCTTC; CDR3 protein: CASSPSDKEGYTF
D gene: .; J gene: TRBJ2-1; clone size: .; V gene: TRBV19; CDR3 DNA: TGTGCCAGTAGTATAGAGGGCTCGAGCTCCTACAATGAGCAGTTCTTC; CDR3 protein: CASSIEGSSSYNEQFF
D gene: .; J gene: TRBJ1-2; clone size: .; V gene: TRBV5-1; CDR3 DNA: TGCGCCAGCAGCCCAGTCCGGGGGCTTGGCTACACCTTC; CDR3 protein: CASSPVRGLGYTF
D gene: TRBD1; J gene: TRBJ1-1; clone size: .; V gene: TRBV7-6; CDR3 DNA: TGTGCCAGCAGCTTAGGGGGACAGGGTATGACATTCTTT; CDR3 protein: CASSLGGQGMTFF
D gene: TRBD1; J gene: TRBJ1-1; clone size: once; V gene: TRBV6-1; CDR3 DNA: TGTGCCAGCAGTCTAGGGACAGTGAACACTGAAGCTTTCTTT; CDR3 protein: CASSLGTVNTEAFF
D gene: TRBD1; J gene: TRBJ2-7; clone size: few; V gene: TRBV28; CDR3 DNA: TGTGCCAGCACTTACGGGGACAGGGGCTCCTACGAGCAGTACTTC; CDR3 protein: CASTYGDRGSYEQYF
D gene: .; J gene: TRBJ2-7; clone size: .; V gene: TRBV5-4; CDR3 DNA: TGTGCCAGCAATTTTGGAGGGGGCGCAAGGACCTACGAGCAGTACTTC; CDR3 protein: CASNFGGGARTYEQYF
D gene: TRBD2; J gene: TRBJ2-7; clone size: .; V gene: TRBV7-2; CDR3 DNA: TGTGCCAGCAGTACACTAGCGGGATCCACCTACGAGCAGTACTTC; CDR3 protein: CASSTLAGSTYEQYF
D gene: .; J gene: TRBJ2-7; clone size: .; V gene: TRBV10-3; CDR3 DNA: TGTGCCATCAGTGAGTCGATACTGGGGACGGGGGAGCAGTACTTC; CDR3 protein: CAISESILGTGEQYF
D gene: .; J gene: TRBJ2-1; clone size: .; V gene: TRBV7-9; CDR3 DNA: TGTGCCAGCAGCGGATTCTCCTACAATGAGCAGTTCTTC; CDR3 protein: CASSGFSYNEQFF
D gene: .; J gene: TRBJ1-1; clone size: .; V gene: TRBV10-2; CDR3 DNA: TGCGCCAGCAGAAACCAGGGGTACATGAACACTGAAGCTTTCTTT; CDR3 protein: CASRNQGYMNTEAFF
D gene: TRBD2; J gene: TRBJ2-7; clone size: .; V gene: TRBV5-4; CDR3 DNA: TGTGCCAGCAGCTTTTTTATCCCAGCGGGAAACCACGAGCAGTACTTC; CDR3 protein: CASSFFIPAGNHEQYF
D gene: .; J gene: TRBJ1-5; clone size: .; V gene: TRBV7-6; CDR3 DNA: TGTGCCAGCAGCCTCACCCGCCGGACATCGGTCAATCAGCCCCAGCATTTT; CDR3 protein: CASSLTRRTSVNQPQHF
D gene: TRBD1; J gene: TRBJ1-2; clone size: .; V gene: TRBV15; CDR3 DNA: TGTGCCACCAGCAGAGTAGTGGGGACAGTTAACTATGGCTACACCTTC; CDR3 protein: CATSRVVGTVNYGYTF
D gene: .; J gene: TRBJ1-2; clone size: .; V gene: TRBV6-1; CDR3 DNA: TGTGCCAGCATGCCGCGCGGAGGGTCCTATGGCTACACCTTC; CDR3 protein: CASMPRGGSYGYTF
D gene: .; J gene: TRBJ1-5; clone size: once; V gene: TRBV19; CDR3 DNA: TGTGCCAGTAGTATACGCGGGACGGGGCCCCAGCATTTT; CDR3 protein: CASSIRGTGPQHF
D gene: .; J gene: TRBJ1-1; clone size: .; V gene: TRBV5-1; CDR3 DNA: TGCGCCAGCAGCTGGAACAGGAACACTGAAGCTTTCTTT; CDR3 protein: CASSWNRNTEAFF
D gene: .; J gene: TRBJ2-7; clone size: .; V gene: TRBV5-4; CDR3 DNA: TGTGCCAGCAGCCGGGGAGGATTCTACGAGCAGTACTTC; CDR3 protein: CASSRGGFYEQYF
D gene: .; J gene: TRBJ2-3; clone size: .; V gene: TRBV7-3; CDR3 DNA: TGTGCCAGCAGCCCCGGGAGCACAGATACGCAGTATTTT; CDR3 protein: CASSPGSTDTQYF
D gene: .; J gene: TRBJ1-3; clone size: few; V gene: TRBV6-1; CDR3 DNA: TGTGCCAGCAGTGAATACGCGATCTCTGGAAACACCATATATTTT; CDR3 protein: CASSEYAISGNTIYF
D gene: .; J gene: TRBJ2-5; clone size: .; V gene: TRBV11-2; CDR3 DNA: TGTGCCAGCAGCTTGGAAGCGCAGGGGACCCAGTACTTC; CDR3 protein: CASSLEAQGTQYF
D gene: .; J gene: TRBJ1-5; clone size: few; V gene: TRBV19; CDR3 DNA: TGTGCCACTACCTCAAGCCCTAGGCAGCCCCAGCATTTT; CDR3 protein: CATTSSPRQPQHF
D gene: .; J gene: TRBJ2-1; clone size: once; V gene: TRBV18; CDR3 DNA: TGTGCCAGCTCACCGATGGCAGGGGCCTACAATGAGCAGTTCTTC; CDR3 protein: CASSPMAGAYNEQFF
D gene: .; J gene: TRBJ2-7; clone size: .; V gene: TRBV5-1; CDR3 DNA: TGCGCCAGCAGACCGACCACATCCTCCTACGAGCAGTACTTC; CDR3 protein: CASRPTTSSYEQYF
D gene: TRBD1; J gene: TRBJ1-4; clone size: .; V gene: TRBV28; CDR3 DNA: TGTGCCACGCGAGACAGGGTCTGGACTAATGAAAAACTGTTTTTT; CDR3 protein: CATRDRVWTNEKLFF
D gene: .; J gene: TRBJ2-7; clone size: .; V gene: TRBV4-2; CDR3 DNA: TGTGCCAGCAGCCAAGCTACAGACTCCTACGAGCAGTACTTC; CDR3 protein: CASSQATDSYEQYF
D gene: TRBD2; J gene: TRBJ2-3; clone size: .; V gene: TRBV7-2; CDR3 DNA: TGTGCCAGCAGCTCCTATCACGGGACTAGTGAGACAGATACGCAGTATTTT; CDR3 protein: CASSSYHGTSETDTQYF
D gene: .; J gene: TRBJ1-5; clone size: .; V gene: TRBV4-2; CDR3 DNA: TGTGCCAGCAGCCAAGAACGGACTCAGCCCCAGCATTTT; CDR3 protein: CASSQERTQPQHF
D gene: TRBD1; J gene: TRBJ2-3; clone size: .; V gene: TRBV19; CDR3 DNA: TGTGCCAGTAGCCCTCAGATCGGGACAGGCCCCGGAGATACGCAGTATTTT; CDR3 protein: CASSPQIGTGPGDTQYF
D gene: .; J gene: TRBJ1-5; clone size: .; V gene: TRBV7-8; CDR3 DNA: TGTGCCAGCAGCTCAGAGCTAATGCCACCTATGGGCAATCAGCCCCAGCATTTT; CDR3 protein: CASSSELMPPMGNQPQHF
D gene: TRBD2; J gene: TRBJ2-5; clone size: .; V gene: TRBV7-7; CDR3 DNA: TGTGCCAGCAGCCGCCTTAGCGGGAGGGCCCAAGAGACCCAGTACTTC; CDR3 protein: CASSRLSGRAQETQYF
D gene: .; J gene: TRBJ2-7; clone size: .; V gene: TRBV2; CDR3 DNA: TGTGCCAGCAGTGAATCGAGGGGGACCCCCTCCTACGAGCAGTACTTC; CDR3 protein: CASSESRGTPSYEQYF
D gene: .; J gene: TRBJ1-5; clone size: .; V gene: TRBV28; CDR3 DNA: TGTGCCAGCAATCTGGCAGGGTATAATCAGCCCCAGCATTTT; CDR3 protein: CASNLAGYNQPQHF
D gene: TRBD1; J gene: TRBJ2-3; clone size: .; V gene: TRBV5-1; CDR3 DNA: TGCGCCAGCAGGCCCTTTATGGGACAGGCCGCGATTAGCACAGATACGCAGTATTTT; CDR3 protein: CASRPFMGQAAISTDTQYF
D gene: .; J gene: TRBJ1-1; clone size: once; V gene: TRBV11-1; CDR3 DNA: TGTGCCAGCAGCTTACAAATACGGAACACTGAAGCTTTCTTT; CDR3 protein: CASSLQIRNTEAFF
D gene: TRBD2; J gene: TRBJ2-3; clone size: .; V gene: TRBV13; CDR3 DNA: TGTGCCAGCAGCTCCTCTCTAGCGGCGGGTGGCACAGATACGCAGTATTTT; CDR3 protein: CASSSSLAAGGTDTQYF
D gene: .; J gene: TRBJ2-1; clone size: .; V gene: TRBV28; CDR3 DNA: TGTGCCAGCAGTTTTGTAAGGCTGAGCTCCTACAATGAGCAGTTCTTC; CDR3 protein: CASSFVRLSSYNEQFF
D gene: TRBD2; J gene: TRBJ2-7; clone size: once; V gene: TRBV12-5; CDR3 DNA: TGTGCTAGTGGTTATAGCGGGAGCCTCTTCTACGAGCAGTACTTC; CDR3 protein: CASGYSGSLFYEQYF
D gene: TRBD2; J gene: TRBJ2-3; clone size: .; V gene: TRBV7-2; CDR3 DNA: TGTGCCAGCAGCTTAGGTCCTAGCGGGACCACAGATACGCAGTATTTT; CDR3 protein: CASSLGPSGTTDTQYF
D gene: .; J gene: TRBJ2-2; clone size: medium-sized; V gene: TRBV9; CDR3 DNA: TGTGCCAGCAGAAGAGGGGAGCTGTTTTTT; CDR3 protein: CASRRGELFF
D gene: .; J gene: TRBJ2-7; clone size: .; V gene: TRBV5-1; CDR3 DNA: TGCGCCAGCAGCTTGCAGTTGGCCTCCTACGAGCAGTACTTC; CDR3 protein: CASSLQLASYEQYF
D gene: .; J gene: TRBJ2-7; clone size: .; V gene: TRBV7-3; CDR3 DNA: TGTGCCAGCAGCTTAGGGTCAGGGACCTACGAGCAGTACTTC; CDR3 protein: CASSLGSGTYEQYF
D gene: .; J gene: TRBJ2-2; clone size: .; V gene: TRBV5-4; CDR3 DNA: TGTGCCAGCAGCTTGCAGGGGTTGAACACCGGGGAGCTGTTTTTT; CDR3 protein: CASSLQGLNTGELFF
D gene: .; J gene: TRBJ1-1; clone size: .; V gene: TRBV19; CDR3 DNA: TGTGCCAGTAGTATTCCGGGCAAGGGGACGGCTTTCTTT; CDR3 protein: CASSIPGKGTAFF
D gene: .; J gene: TRBJ1-2; clone size: .; V gene: TRBV30; CDR3 DNA: TGTGCCTGGAGTGTTGGACAGAACTATGGCTACACCTTC; CDR3 protein: CAWSVGQNYGYTF
D gene: .; J gene: TRBJ2-7; clone size: .; V gene: TRBV28; CDR3 DNA: TGTGCCAGCAGTTTCGGTCCCCAGAGAAGCACCTACGAGCAGTACTTC; CDR3 protein: CASSFGPQRSTYEQYF
D gene: TRBD2; J gene: TRBJ2-5; clone size: .; V gene: TRBV5-4; CDR3 DNA: TGTGCCAGCAGCTTGGGCTCTAGCGGGAGCGGAGGGGTGACCCAGTACTTC; CDR3 protein: CASSLGSSGSGGVTQYF
D gene: TRBD1; J gene: TRBJ1-2; clone size: .; V gene: TRBV19; CDR3 DNA: TGTGCCAGTAGTAGGGACAGGGAGGGTGGCTACACCTTC; CDR3 protein: CASSRDREGGYTF